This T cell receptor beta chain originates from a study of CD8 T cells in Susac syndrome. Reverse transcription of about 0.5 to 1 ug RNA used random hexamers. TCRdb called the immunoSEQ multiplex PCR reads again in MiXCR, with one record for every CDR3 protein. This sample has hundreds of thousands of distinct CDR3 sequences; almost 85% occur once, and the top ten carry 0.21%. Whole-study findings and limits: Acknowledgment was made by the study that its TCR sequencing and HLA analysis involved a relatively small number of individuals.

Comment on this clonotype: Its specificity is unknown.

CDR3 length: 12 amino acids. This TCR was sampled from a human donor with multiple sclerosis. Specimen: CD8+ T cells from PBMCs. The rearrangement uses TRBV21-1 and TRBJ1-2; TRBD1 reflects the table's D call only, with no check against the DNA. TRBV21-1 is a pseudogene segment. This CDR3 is CAIPRGLRGYTF. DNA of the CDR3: TGTGCCATCCCGAGGGGGCTACGTGGCTACACCTTC.